Below are 10 T cell receptor beta chains sequenced from a single sample in a study of beta chain features in type 1 diabetes. Whole-study findings and limits: Patients with Type 1 diabetes showed moderately but significantly shorter TCRB CDR3s in all four CD4+ subsets.

Isolated RNA was reverse transcribed in full, so expressed TCRB transcripts were sequenced. The table came from immunoSEQ multiplex PCR; TCRdb's copy has only in-frame clones and leaves some out. The sample lists 550,000 to 850,000 clones, 13% occurring once. Their specific antigens are unknown. Sequencing input: naive CD4+ T cells from blood. These TCRs come from a young man with type 1 diabetes.

The sample holds a few counts of this clone. This CDR3 is also generated by other DNA sequences in the sample. The J gene is TRBJ2-1, the V gene TRBV5-1, with D tentatively TRBD1 (5 bases). Germline V lookup: CDR1 SGHRS, CDR2 YFSETQ. Trimming stripped 2 bases from V and 2 bases from J, with 5 bases between. CDR3 size: 13 residues. The CDR3 sequence is CASSLGAYNEQFF. The CDR3, as DNA: TGCGCCAGCAGCTTAGGGGCCTACAATGAGCAGTTCTTC.

Here the CDR3 DNA reads TGCAGCGTTGACACGGGACAGGGCTTTGGCTACACCTTC. The encoded protein is CSVDTGQGFGYTF. The chain links TRBV29-1 to TRBJ1-2, with 9 bases aligning to TRBD1. The CDR3 contains 13 residues. V trimming: 3 bases; J trimming: 7 bases; junction bases outside the gene matches: 6. In germline, CDR1 is SQVTM, CDR2 ANQGSEA. Full variable domain (outside the CDR3, taken from reference TRBV29-1 and TRBJ1-2): SAVISQKPSRDICQRGTSLTIQCQVDSQVTMMFWYRQQPGQSLTLIATANQGSEATYESGFVIDKFPISRPNLTFSTLTVSNMSPEDSSIYLCSVDTGQGFGYTFGSGTRLTVV.

This chain uses TRBV30 with TRBJ1-1, with D possibly TRBD1 on 5 matching bases. The V and J ends lost 0 bases and 4 bases respectively, with 21 bases between them. CDR3 size: 17 residues. Germline CDR1 reads GTSNPN; CDR2 reads SVGIG (reference sequence). The chain's CDR3 is CAWSVRPAGWSATEAFF. The CDR3 DNA sequence: TGTGCCTGGAGTGTCAGGCCGGCAGGGTGGAGTGCCACTGAAGCTTTCTTT.

This clone has only a few counts. The CDR3 DNA reads as TGCAGCGCTTCCGTCCCTCCCTTTTTTAATCAGCCCCAGCATTTT. Amino acid sequence: CSASVPPFFNQPQHF. The V call is TRBV29-1, the J call TRBJ1-5; D unresolved. Trimming removed 7 bases from V and 4 bases from J, with 20 bases in between. Per germline, CDR1 SQVTM and CDR2 ANQGSEA. CDR3 length: 15 amino acids.

In its sample, this clone was seen a few times. The CDR3 loop is CASSLYSGNTIYF. The CDR3 region has the DNA TGTGCCAGCAGCTTGTATTCTGGAAACACCATATATTTT. The V gene is TRBV5-4, the J gene TRBJ1-3; no firm D call. The V end was cut by 1 base, the J end by 1 base, with 3 bases between. The CDR3 totals 13 residues. CDR1 is SGHNT and CDR2 is YYREEE in the germline V gene (reference sequence). Drawing the rest from reference TRBV5-4 and TRBJ1-3, the complete variable domain is ETGVTQSPTHLIKTRGQQVTLRCSSQSGHNTVSWYQQALGQGPQFIFQYYREEENGRGNFPPRFSGLQFPNYSSELNVNALELDDSALYLCASSLYSGNTIYFGEGSWLTVV.

This clone was observed a few times. V usage is TRBV11-2 and J usage is TRBJ2-3, with D possibly called TRBD1 or TRBD2 (5 bases each). V lost 3 bases, J lost 5 bases, and 12 bases lay in between. The CDR3 totals 14 residues. Germline CDR1 SGHAT, CDR2 FQNNGV. The CDR3 here is CASSFFRDGDTQYF. The CDR3, as DNA: TGTGCCAGCAGCTTTTTTAGGGACGGAGATACGCAGTATTTT.

The J gene is TRBJ2-1, the V gene TRBV15; TRBD2 might be the D (7 bases). Trimming took off 0 bases at V and 4 bases at J, with 10 bases between the two ends. This CDR3 contains 15 residues. Germline loops: CDR1 LNHNV, CDR2 YYDKDF (reference sequence). CDR3 nucleotide sequence: TGTGCCACCAGCAGAGATCGGGGGGCTTACAATGAGCAGTTCTTC. The encoded protein is CATSRDRGAYNEQFF.

The rearrangement links TRBV5-1 to TRBJ2-3; tentative D call: TRBD1 (5 bases). V lost 0 bases and J 4 bases, leaving 9 bases between the germline ends. The CDR3 is 14 residues long. CDR1 and CDR2 (germline): SGHRS, YFSETQ. Here the CDR3 reads CASSLGQISDTQYF. CDR3 coding DNA: TGCGCCAGCAGCTTGGGACAGATCTCAGATACGCAGTATTTT.

The chain combines TRBV2 with TRBJ2-2; D not certain. Germline V gene data show CDR1 as SNHLY and CDR2 as FYNNEI. The length of the CDR3 is 13 residues. V was clipped by 6 bases and J by 7 bases, with 12 bases between them. The CDR3 DNA reads as TGTGCCAGCAGGCAGGCCCCCATCGGGGAGCTGTTTTTT. It translates to CASRQAPIGELFF.

This clone was observed a handful of times. This chain connects TRBV12-5 to TRBJ2-7; 7 bases match TRBD1. With V trimmed by 0 bases and J by 3 bases, 8 bases remained unmatched. Germline V gene data show CDR1 as LGHNT and CDR2 as FRNRAP. This CDR3 spans 16 amino acids. CDR3 sequence: CASGLVYSGGNYEQYF. For the CDR3, the DNA is TGTGCTAGTGGTTTGGTATATTCAGGGGGAAACTACGAGCAGTACTTC.